This TCR beta chain was captured in a study of cytomegalovirus exposure and HLA in healthy donors. The PCR ran on 60 Vbeta and 13 Jbeta primers. Libraries were prepared by immunoSEQ multiplex PCR; TCRdb keeps only in-frame clonotypes and omits some of them. The data contain approximately 190,000 clones, about 90% of them seen just once; the ten biggest clones take up about 1.1%. This TCR was sampled from a boy between 2 and 10 years old in good health and CMV-seronegative. Sequencing was performed on PBMCs.

The CDR3 reads CASSSGFYGYTF. The CDR3 nucleotides read TGTGCCAGCAGCTCGGGATTCTATGGCTACACCTTC. This chain links TRBV5-4 with TRBJ1-2; D remains ambiguous. Germline lookup yields CDR1 SGHNT and CDR2 YYREEE (reference sequence). Trimming took off 3 bases at V and 4 bases at J, with 7 bases between the two ends. The length of the CDR3 is 12 residues.